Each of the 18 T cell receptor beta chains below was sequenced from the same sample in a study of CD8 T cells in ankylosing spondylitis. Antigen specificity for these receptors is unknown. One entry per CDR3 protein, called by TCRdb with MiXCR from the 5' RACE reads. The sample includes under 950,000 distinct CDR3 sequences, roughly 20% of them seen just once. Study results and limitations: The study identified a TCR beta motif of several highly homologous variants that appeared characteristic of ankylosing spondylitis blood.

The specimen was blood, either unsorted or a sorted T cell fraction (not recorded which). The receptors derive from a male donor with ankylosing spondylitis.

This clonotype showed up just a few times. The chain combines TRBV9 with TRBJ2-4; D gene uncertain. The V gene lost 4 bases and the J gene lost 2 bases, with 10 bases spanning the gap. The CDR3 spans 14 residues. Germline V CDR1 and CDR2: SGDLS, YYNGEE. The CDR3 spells CASSPSGSKNIQYF. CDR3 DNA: TGTGCCAGCAGCCCGAGTGGCTCCAAAAACATTCAGTACTTC.

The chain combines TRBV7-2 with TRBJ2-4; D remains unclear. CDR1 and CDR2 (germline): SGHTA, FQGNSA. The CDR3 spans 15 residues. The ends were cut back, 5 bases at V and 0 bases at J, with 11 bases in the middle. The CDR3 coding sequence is TGTGCCAGCAGCCGCCCAGAACTAGCCAAAAACATTCAGTACTTC. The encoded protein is CASSRPELAKNIQYF.

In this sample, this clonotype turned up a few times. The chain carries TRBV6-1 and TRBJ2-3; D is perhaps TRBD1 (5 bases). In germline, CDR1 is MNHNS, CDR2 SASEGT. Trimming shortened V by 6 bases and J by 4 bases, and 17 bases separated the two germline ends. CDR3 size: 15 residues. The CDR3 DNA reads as TGTGCCAGCAGCCAGGCGTATTGGGGCCCAGATACGCAGTATTTT. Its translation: CASSQAYWGPDTQYF.

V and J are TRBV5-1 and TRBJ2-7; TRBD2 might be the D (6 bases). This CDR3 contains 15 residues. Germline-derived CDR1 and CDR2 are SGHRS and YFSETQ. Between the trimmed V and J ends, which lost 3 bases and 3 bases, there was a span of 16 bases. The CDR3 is CASSSLLGGLYEQYF. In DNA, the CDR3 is TGCGCCAGCAGCTCCCTCTTGGGGGGTCTCTACGAGCAGTACTTC.

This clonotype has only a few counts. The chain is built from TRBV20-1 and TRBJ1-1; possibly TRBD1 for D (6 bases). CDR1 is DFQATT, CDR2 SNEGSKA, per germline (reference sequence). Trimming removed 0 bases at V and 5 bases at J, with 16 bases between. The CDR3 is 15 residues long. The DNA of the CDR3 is TGCAGTGCTAGAGATGACGGGAGACAGGTAACTGAAGCTTTCTTT. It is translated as CSARDDGRQVTEAFF.

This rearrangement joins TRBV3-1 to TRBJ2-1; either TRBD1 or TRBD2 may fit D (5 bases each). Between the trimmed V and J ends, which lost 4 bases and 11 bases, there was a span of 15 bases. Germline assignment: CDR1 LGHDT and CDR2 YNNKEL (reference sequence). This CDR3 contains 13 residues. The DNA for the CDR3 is TGTGCCAGCAGCCTGAACCGGGACCCCAAGCAGTTCTTC. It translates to CASSLNRDPKQFF.

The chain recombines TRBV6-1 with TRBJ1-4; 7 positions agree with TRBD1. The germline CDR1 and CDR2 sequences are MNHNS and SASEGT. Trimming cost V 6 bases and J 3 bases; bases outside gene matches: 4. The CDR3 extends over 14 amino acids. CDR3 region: CASSSDRSNEKLFF. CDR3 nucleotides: TGTGCCAGCAGCTCGGACAGGTCTAATGAAAAACTGTTTTTT.

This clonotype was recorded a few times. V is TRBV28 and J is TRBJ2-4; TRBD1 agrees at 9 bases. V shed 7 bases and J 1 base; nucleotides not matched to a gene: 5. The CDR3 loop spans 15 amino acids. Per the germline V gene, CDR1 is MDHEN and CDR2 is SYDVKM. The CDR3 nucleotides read TGTGCCAGCATTCCCGGGACAGGGGCCAAAAACATTCAGTACTTC. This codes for CASIPGTGAKNIQYF. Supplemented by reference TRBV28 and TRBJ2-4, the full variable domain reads DVKVTQSSRYLVKRTGEKVFLECVQDMDHENMFWYRQDPGLGLRLIYFSYDVKMKEKGDIPEGYSVSREKKERFSLILESASTNQTSMYLCASIPGTGAKNIQYFGAGTRLSVL.

For the CDR3, the DNA is TGCGCCAGCAGCCCTGGTTGGGTAAGCAATCAGCCCCAGCATTTT. Its protein is CASSPGWVSNQPQHF. This sequence joins TRBV5-1 and TRBJ1-5, with D uncertain. The CDR3 runs 15 residues. V was shortened by 4 bases and J by 1 base, with 12 bases between the two germline ends. The germline gives CDR1 SGHRS, CDR2 YFSETQ.

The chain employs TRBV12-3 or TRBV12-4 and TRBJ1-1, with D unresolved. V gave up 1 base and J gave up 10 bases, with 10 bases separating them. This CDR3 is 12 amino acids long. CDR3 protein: CASSLGGPAAFF. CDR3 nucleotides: TGTGCCAGCAGTTTAGGGGGTCCGGCAGCTTTCTTT.

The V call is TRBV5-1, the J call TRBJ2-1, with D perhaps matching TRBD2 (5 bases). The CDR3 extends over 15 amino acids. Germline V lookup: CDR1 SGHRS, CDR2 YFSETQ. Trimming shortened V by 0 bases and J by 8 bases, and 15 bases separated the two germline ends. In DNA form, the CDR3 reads TGCGCCAGCAGCTTGGAGGGAGAACCCCGCGATGAGCAGTTCTTC. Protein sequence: CASSLEGEPRDEQFF.

Here the CDR3 reads CASSRTSLRGRLNGYTF. CDR3 nucleotide sequence: TGTGCCAGCAGCCGCACATCGCTCAGGGGGCGCTTAAATGGCTACACCTTC. The V and J genes are TRBV3-1 and TRBJ1-2; 8 bases agree with TRBD1. This CDR3 is built from 17 residues. The V gene's germline CDR1 is LGHDT and CDR2 YNNKEL (reference sequence). V trimming: 4 bases; J trimming: 6 bases; junction bases outside the gene matches: 16.

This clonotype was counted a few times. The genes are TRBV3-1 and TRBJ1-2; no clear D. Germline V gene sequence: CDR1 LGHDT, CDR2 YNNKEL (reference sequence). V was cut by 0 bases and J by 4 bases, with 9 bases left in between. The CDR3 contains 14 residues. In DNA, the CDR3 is TGTGCCAGCAGCCAAGAAGGGTCCCTCTATGGCTACACCTTC. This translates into CASSQEGSLYGYTF. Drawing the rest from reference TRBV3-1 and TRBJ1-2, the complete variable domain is DTAVSQTPKYLVTQMGNDKSIKCEQNLGHDTMYWYKQDSKKFLKIMFSYNNKELIINETVPNRFSPKSPDKAHLNLHINSLELGDSAVYFCASSQEGSLYGYTFGSGTRLTVV.

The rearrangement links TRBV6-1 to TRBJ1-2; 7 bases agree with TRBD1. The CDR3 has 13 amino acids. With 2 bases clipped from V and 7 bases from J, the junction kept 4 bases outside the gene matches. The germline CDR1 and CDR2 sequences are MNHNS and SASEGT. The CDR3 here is CASSERGLVGYTF. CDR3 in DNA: TGTGCCAGCAGTGAAAGGGGGCTCGTTGGCTACACCTTC.

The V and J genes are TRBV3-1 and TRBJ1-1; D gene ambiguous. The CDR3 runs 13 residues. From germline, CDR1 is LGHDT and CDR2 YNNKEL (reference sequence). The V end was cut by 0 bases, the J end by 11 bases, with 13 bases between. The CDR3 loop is CASSQEAGVNAFF. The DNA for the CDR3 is TGTGCCAGCAGCCAAGAAGCTGGGGTGAACGCTTTCTTT.

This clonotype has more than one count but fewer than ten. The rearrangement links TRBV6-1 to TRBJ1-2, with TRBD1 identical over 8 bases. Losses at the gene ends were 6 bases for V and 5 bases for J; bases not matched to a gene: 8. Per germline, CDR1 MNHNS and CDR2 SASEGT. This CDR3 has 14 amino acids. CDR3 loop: CASSRGQGLYGYTF. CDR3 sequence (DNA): TGTGCCAGCAGCCGAGGACAGGGATTATATGGCTACACCTTC.

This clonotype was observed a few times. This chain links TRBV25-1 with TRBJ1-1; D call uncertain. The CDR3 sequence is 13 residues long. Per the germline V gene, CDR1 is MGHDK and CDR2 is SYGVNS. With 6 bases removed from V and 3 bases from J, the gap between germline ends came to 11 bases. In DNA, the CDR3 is TGTGCCAGCAGGGGGTATGGGTACACTGAAGCTTTCTTT. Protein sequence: CASRGYGYTEAFF.

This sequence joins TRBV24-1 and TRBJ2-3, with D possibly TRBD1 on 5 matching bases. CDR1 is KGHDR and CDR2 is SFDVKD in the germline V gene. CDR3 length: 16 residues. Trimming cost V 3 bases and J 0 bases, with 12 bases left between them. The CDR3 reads CATSDIDSVSTDTQYF. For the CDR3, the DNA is TGTGCCACCAGTGATATCGACAGCGTTAGCACAGATACGCAGTATTTT.